The clone carrying this T cell receptor (beta chain) has a handful of counts. Its antigen is unknown. The sample belongs to a study of T cell responses to AZD1222 COVID-19 vaccine. As for the study in general: Pooling was applied to second doses at about 4 or about 12 weeks. Whole-study results and caveats: In a largely white British group with more females than males, clonal diversity was possibly underestimated.

Profiled with immunoSEQ multiplex PCR; TCRdb holds only in-frame clones, not every one. The sample has some 97,000 clones; 85% to 90% are singletons. The clonotype was recovered from an adult in good health. The sequenced sample was peripheral blood, obtained on day 0 of AZD1222 vaccination.

The CDR3 loop is CATRSGGAGVGGYTF. In DNA, the CDR3 is TGTGCCACAAGGTCCGGGGGCGCAGGGGTAGGAGGCTACACCTTC. The chain is built from TRBV15 and TRBJ1-2, with a weak D call TRBD1 (6 bases). Germline V gene lookup returns CDR1 LNHNV and CDR2 YYDKDF (reference sequence). The CDR3 runs 15 residues. The ends were cut back, 9 bases at V and 8 bases at J, with 25 bases in the middle.